The subject of this entry is one T cell receptor beta chain. Its antigen remains undetermined. It has no much larger one-base neighbor in the sample; base qualities were not kept. The data originate from a study of immune characteristics of hereditary and idiopathic chronic pancreatitis. In the study overall: Local immune cells and TCRbeta repertoires in the pancreas were profiled in this study for hereditary and idiopathic chronic pancreatitis, with control organ donor pancreases used for comparison. In total, 4 or 5 control pancreases, about 7 hereditary chronic pancreatitis pancreases and roughly six idiopathic chronic pancreatitis pancreases underwent TCRbeta sequencing. The gDNA-based approach was selected because minimal in vitro experimental manipulation of pancreas-infiltrating T cells was involved. Results the study describes overall, beyond this receptor: Among around 14 chronic pancreatitis patients, the number of productive TCR rearrangements showed a positive correlation with disease severity scores. Chronic pancreatitis caused by alcohol use was not included in the study. Compared with controls, TCRbeta repertoire diversity was significantly higher and clonality was lower in both chronic pancreatitis groups. Hereditary and idiopathic chronic pancreatitis differed in Vbeta-Jbeta gene family usage, including TRBV10, TRBV19, TRBV23 and TRBV5. Patient tissue was available only at the time of TPIAT, so disease duration differences may have influenced immune findings.

Chronic pancreatitis pancreas tissue came from patients undergoing total pancreatectomy with islet autotransplantation (TPIAT). No known history of diabetes was present in the included chronic pancreatitis patients. For TCRbeta sequencing, genomic DNA was pulled straight from bulk pancreas tissue, skipping any T cell sorting. Idiopathic chronic pancreatitis patients had no particular identified cause of disease. At two US centers, pancreas tissues from patients and organ donors were collected on a consecutive basis. The library was prepared using the immunoSEQ multiplex PCR assay. The TCRbeta CDR3 region and adjacent sequences were amplified and sequenced from pancreatic genomic DNA. As for the original processing: Productive clonality and productive rearrangement counts were measured along with repertoire diversity, which was expressed as a mean normalized Shannon-Wiener index. The nonparametric Mann-Whitney U test was used to compare repertoire metrics between the control and chronic pancreatitis groups. A clonotype counted as shared when its CDR3beta sequence had identical amino acid composition and length across subjects. As stored in TCRdb, this immuneACCESS dataset retains in-frame rearrangements with V and J assigned. A fraction of the clones does not appear; measured against another copy, unresolved V genes explain less than half of the discrepancy, and the remainder lacks a known reason. Clone size and the V and J calls come from that table; the DNA yielded D and trimming. This sample gives around 9,000 clones in total; roughly 80% of them show up just once. The ten largest clones capture 14% of the sample.

CDR1 is given as SGHNT and CDR2 as YYREEE, both from the germline V gene (reference sequence). Taken from cysteine to phenylalanine, the CDR3 has 15 residues. The read is trimmed to its CDR3 DNA, 45 bases read in frame from base 1. V loses 2 bases of germline sequence and J loses 0 bases, and the interval between the two ends is 6 bases. The chain couples TRBV5-4 to TRBJ2-6, with a weak D call of TRBD1 (6 bases match). The TCR was taken from a human donor with chronic pancreatitis. Material: pancreas tissue with idiopathic chronic pancreatitis. Sample cell subset or site, as interpreted from the label and publication: chronic pancreatitis without an identified cause. CDR3 protein: CASSLGGSGANVLTF. Here is the DNA: TGTGCCAGCAGCTTAGGGGGCTCTGGGGCCAACGTCCTGACTTTC.